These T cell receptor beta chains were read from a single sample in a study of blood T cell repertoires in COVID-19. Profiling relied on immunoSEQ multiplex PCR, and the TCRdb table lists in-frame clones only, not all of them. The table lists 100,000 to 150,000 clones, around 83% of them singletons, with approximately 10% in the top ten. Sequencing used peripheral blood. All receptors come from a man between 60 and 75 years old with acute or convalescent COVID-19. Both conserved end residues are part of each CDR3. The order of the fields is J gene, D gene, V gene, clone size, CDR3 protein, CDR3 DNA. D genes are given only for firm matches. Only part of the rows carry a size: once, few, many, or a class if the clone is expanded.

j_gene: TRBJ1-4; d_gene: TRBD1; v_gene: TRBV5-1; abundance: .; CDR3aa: CASSRQGQEKLFF; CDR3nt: TGCGCCAGCAGCCGACAGGGCCAGGAAAAACTGTTTTTT
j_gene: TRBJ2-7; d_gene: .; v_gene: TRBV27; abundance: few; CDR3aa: CASGSRSGSDEQYF; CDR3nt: TGTGCCAGTGGCTCTCGGTCGGGGTCCGACGAGCAGTACTTC
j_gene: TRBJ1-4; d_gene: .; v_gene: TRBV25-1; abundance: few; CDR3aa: CASSPPGGTFVALGFF; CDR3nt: TGTGCCAGCAGTCCCCCGGGAGGGACATTTGTTGCCTTGGGGTTTTTT
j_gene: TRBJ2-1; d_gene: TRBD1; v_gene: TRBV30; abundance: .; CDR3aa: CAWTGGMEQFF; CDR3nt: TGTGCCTGGACAGGGGGAATGGAGCAGTTCTTC
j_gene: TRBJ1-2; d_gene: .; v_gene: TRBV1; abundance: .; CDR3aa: CTSSPSGGRYGYTF; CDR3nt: TGCACCAGCAGCCCCTCAGGAGGGCGTTATGGCTACACCTTC
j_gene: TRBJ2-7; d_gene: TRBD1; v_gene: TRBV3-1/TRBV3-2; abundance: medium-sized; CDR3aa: CASSLEDRAHEQYF; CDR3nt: TGTGCCAGCAGCCTTGAGGACAGGGCCCACGAGCAGTACTTC
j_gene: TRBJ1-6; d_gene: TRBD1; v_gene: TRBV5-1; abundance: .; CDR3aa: CASSRSGTEDSPLHF; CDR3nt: TGCGCCAGCAGTCGTTCCGGGACAGAGGATTCACCCCTCCACTTT
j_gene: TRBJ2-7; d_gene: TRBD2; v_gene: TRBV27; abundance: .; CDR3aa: CASTLAGGGGYEQYF; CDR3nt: TGTGCCAGCACCCTCGCCGGGGGGGGCGGATACGAGCAGTACTTC
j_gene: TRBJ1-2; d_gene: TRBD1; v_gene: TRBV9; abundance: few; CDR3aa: CASSVGQDYGYTF; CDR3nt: TGTGCCAGCAGCGTCGGACAGGACTATGGCTACACCTTC
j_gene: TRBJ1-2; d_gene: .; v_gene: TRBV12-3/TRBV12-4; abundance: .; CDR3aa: CASSLETYGYTF; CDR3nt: TGTGCCAGCAGTTTGGAGACCTATGGCTACACCTTC
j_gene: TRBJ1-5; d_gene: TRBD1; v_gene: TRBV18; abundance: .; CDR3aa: CASSRGQGRNQPQHF; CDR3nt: TGTGCCAGCTCACGGGGACAGGGGCGAAATCAGCCCCAGCATTTT
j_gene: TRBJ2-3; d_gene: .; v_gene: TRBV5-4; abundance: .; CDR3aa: CASKDGASTDTQYF; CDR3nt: TGTGCCAGCAAGGATGGGGCTAGCACAGATACGCAGTATTTT
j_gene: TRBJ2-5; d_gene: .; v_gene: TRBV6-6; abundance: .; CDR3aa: CASSYGWGHQYF; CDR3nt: TGTGCCAGCAGTTACGGTTGGGGCCACCAGTACTTC
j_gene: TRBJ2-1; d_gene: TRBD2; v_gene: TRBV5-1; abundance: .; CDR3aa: CASSLTSGTYNEQFF; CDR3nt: TGCGCCAGCAGCTTGACTAGCGGGACCTACAATGAGCAGTTCTTC
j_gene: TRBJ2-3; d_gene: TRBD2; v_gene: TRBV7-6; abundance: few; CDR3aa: CASSAGGGTTDTQYF; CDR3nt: TGTGCCAGCAGCGCAGGCGGGGGGACCACAGATACGCAGTATTTT
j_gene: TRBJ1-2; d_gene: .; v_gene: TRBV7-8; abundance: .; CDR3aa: CASSLASDPRYGYTF; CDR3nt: TGTGCCAGCAGCTTGGCCAGCGATCCCCGCTATGGCTACACCTTC
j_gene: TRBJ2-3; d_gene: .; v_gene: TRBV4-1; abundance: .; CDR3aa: CASSQMFLPSTDTQYF; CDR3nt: TGCGCCAGCAGCCAAATGTTCCTCCCCAGCACAGATACGCAGTATTTT
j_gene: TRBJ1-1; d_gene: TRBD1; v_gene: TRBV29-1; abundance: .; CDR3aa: CSSGDRDRGVAEAFF; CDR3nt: TGCAGCTCGGGGGACCGGGACAGGGGTGTGGCTGAAGCTTTCTTT
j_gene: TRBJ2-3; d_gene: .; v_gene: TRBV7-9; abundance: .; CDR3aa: CASSFSTATSTDTQYF; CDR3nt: TGTGCCAGCAGCTTCTCGACAGCTACTAGCACAGATACGCAGTATTTT
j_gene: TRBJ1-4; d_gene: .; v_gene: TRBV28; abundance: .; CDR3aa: CASSFTAGYEKLFF; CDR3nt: TGTGCCAGCAGTTTCACAGCAGGCTACGAAAAACTGTTTTTT
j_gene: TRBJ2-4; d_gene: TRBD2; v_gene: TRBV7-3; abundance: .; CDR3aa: CASSYGLAGGPGTKNIQYF; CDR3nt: TGTGCCAGCAGCTACGGACTAGCGGGAGGGCCGGGGACCAAAAACATTCAGTACTTC
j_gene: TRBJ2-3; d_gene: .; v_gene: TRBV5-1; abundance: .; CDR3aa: CASSPAQSTDTQYF; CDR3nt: TGCGCCAGCAGCCCAGCGCAGAGCACAGATACGCAGTATTTT
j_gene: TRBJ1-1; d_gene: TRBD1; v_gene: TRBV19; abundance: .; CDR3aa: CASSINRGRQNTEAFF; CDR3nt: TGTGCCAGTAGTATAAACAGGGGGCGGCAGAACACTGAAGCTTTCTTT
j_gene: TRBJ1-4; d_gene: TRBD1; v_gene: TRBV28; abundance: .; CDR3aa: CASSFQGAGTNEKLFF; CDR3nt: TGTGCCAGCAGTTTCCAGGGGGCAGGGACTAATGAAAAACTGTTTTTT
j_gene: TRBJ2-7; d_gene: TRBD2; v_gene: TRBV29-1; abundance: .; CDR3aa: CSVVPAGHYEQYF; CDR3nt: TGCAGCGTTGTTCCAGCGGGGCACTACGAGCAGTACTTC
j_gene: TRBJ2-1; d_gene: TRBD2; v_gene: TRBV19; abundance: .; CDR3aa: CASQLAGGNYNEQFF; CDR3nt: TGTGCCAGTCAACTAGCGGGAGGGAATTACAATGAGCAGTTCTTC
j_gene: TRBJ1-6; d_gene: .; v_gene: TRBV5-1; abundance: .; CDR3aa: CASSSTGQTNSPLHF; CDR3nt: TGCGCCAGCAGCTCAACGGGACAAACTAATTCACCCCTCCACTTT
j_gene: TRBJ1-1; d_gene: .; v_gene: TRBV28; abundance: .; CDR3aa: CASSWRGGGNTEAFF; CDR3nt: TGTGCCAGCAGTTGGAGAGGAGGTGGGAACACTGAAGCTTTCTTT
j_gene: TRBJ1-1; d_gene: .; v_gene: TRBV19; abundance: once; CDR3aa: CASSMEGPEAFF; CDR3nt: TGTGCCAGTAGTATGGAGGGTCCTGAAGCTTTCTTT
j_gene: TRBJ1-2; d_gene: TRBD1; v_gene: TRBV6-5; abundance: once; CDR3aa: CASQTLRGQDYGYTF; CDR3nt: TGTGCCAGCCAGACCCTAAGGGGGCAGGACTATGGCTACACCTTC
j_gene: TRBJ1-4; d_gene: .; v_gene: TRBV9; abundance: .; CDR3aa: CASTPDGTNEKLFF; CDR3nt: TGTGCCAGCACCCCCGACGGGACTAATGAAAAACTGTTTTTT
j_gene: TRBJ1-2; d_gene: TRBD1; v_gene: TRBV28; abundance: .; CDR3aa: CASSFLGTGFDYGYTF; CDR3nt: TGTGCCAGCAGTTTTCTAGGGACAGGGTTTGACTATGGCTACACCTTC
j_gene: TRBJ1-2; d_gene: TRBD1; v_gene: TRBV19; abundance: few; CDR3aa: CASTGGTGGFSNYGYTF; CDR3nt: TGTGCCAGTACCGGAGGGACAGGGGGCTTTTCTAACTATGGCTACACCTTC
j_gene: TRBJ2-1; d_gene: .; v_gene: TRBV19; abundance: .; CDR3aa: CASRPRDYRGGNEQFF; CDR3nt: TGTGCCAGTAGACCCCGGGACTACCGAGGGGGCAATGAGCAGTTCTTC
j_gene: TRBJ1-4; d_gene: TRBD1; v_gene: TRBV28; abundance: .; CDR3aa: CASSWPGQEKLFF; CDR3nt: TGTGCCAGCAGTTGGCCGGGACAGGAAAAACTGTTTTTT
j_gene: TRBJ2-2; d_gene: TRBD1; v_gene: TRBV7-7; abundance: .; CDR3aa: CASSPGTGGFTGELFF; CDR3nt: TGTGCCAGCAGCCCCGGGACAGGGGGTTTCACCGGGGAGCTGTTTTTT
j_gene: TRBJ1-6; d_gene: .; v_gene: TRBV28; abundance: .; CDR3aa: CASRNRHYNSPLHF; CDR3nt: TGTGCCAGCAGGAATCGACATTATAATTCACCCCTCCACTTT
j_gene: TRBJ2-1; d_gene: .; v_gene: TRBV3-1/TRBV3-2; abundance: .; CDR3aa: CASSQEYRQARNNEQFF; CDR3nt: TGTGCCAGCAGCCAAGAGTACAGGCAGGCCCGAAACAATGAGCAGTTCTTC
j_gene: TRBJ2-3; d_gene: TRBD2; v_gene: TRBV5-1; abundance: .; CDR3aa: CASMGGRSTDTQYF; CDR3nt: TGCGCCAGCATGGGCGGGAGGAGCACAGATACGCAGTATTTT
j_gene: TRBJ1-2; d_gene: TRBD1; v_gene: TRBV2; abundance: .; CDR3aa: CASSADRGDYGYTF; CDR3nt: TGTGCCAGCAGTGCGGACAGGGGGGACTATGGCTACACCTTC
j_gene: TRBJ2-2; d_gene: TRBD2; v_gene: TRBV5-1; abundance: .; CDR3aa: CASNGGRAGELFF; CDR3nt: TGCGCCAGCAATGGCGGGAGGGCCGGGGAGCTGTTTTTT
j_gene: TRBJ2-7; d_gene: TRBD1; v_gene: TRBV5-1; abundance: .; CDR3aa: CASSMTGLYEQYF; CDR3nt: TGCGCCAGCAGTATGACAGGGCTATACGAGCAGTACTTC
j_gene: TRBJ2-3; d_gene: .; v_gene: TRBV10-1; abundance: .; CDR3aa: CASSDAYSSTDTQYF; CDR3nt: TGCGCCAGCAGTGACGCTTACTCTAGCACAGATACGCAGTATTTT
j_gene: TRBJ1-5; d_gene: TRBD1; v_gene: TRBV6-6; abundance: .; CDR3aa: CASNGQGGNQPQHF; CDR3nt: TGTGCCAGCAATGGACAGGGGGGCAATCAGCCCCAGCATTTT
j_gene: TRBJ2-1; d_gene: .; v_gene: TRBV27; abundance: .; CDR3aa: CASISRLGHRQFF; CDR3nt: TGTGCCAGCATCTCGCGATTGGGGCATCGGCAGTTCTTC
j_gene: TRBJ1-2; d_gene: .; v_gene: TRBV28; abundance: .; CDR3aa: CASRRAPYGYTF; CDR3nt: TGTGCCAGCCGGCGGGCCCCCTATGGCTACACCTTC
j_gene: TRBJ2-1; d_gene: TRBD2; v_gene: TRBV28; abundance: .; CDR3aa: CASRERVAGGNEQFF; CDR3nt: TGTGCCAGCAGGGAAAGGGTAGCGGGAGGCAATGAGCAGTTCTTC
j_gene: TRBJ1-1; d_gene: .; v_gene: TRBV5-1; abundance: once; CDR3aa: CASSQGSGVMFAFF; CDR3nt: TGCGCCAGCAGCCAGGGGTCCGGGGTAATGTTTGCTTTCTTT
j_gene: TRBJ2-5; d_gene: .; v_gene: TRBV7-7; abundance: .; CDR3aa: CASSLGISGQETQYF; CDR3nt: TGTGCCAGCAGCTTAGGTATTAGCGGACAAGAGACCCAGTACTTC
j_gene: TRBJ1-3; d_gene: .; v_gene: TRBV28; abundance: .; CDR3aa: CATVWRGTGNTIYF; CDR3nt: TGTGCCACCGTCTGGAGGGGTACTGGAAACACCATATATTTT
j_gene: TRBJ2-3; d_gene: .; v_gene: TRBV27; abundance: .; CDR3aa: CASSFRQVTDTQYF; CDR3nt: TGTGCCAGCAGTTTCCGACAGGTAACAGATACGCAGTATTTT
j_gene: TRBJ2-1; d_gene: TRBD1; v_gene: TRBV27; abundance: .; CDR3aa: CASSFRNTGVHEQFF; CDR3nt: TGTGCCAGCAGTTTCCGCAATACAGGGGTACATGAGCAGTTCTTC
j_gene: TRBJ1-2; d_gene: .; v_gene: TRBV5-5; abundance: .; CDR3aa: CASSLVAGADYGYTF; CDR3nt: TGTGCCAGCAGCTTGGTCGCAGGGGCGGACTATGGCTACACCTTC
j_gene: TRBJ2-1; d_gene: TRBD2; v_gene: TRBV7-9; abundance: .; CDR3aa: CASSLRASGTPKPWFF; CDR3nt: TGTGCCAGCAGCTTAAGGGCTAGCGGGACTCCTAAACCATGGTTCTTC